The T cell receptor (beta chain) described here comes from a study of T cells in Graves' hyperthyroidism and ophthalmopathy. Notes on the study in general: Before onset, by a median of approximately 5.9 months, the model predicted ophthalmopathy. In blood, most of the thyroid clonotypes expanded above 0.001 were also present.

Graves' hyperthyroidism without ophthalmopathy progression within 18 months was termed stable. In patients aged 18 to 65, hyperthyroidism was newly diagnosed, with duration under 2 months. This clonotype turned up a few times. Antigen: not known. Using RNA transcripts as the source, TCR beta CDR3 regions were amplified. TCR CDR3 underwent first-round RT-PCR with the HTBI primer set. TCRdb ran MiXCR on the multiplex PCR reads and lists one entry per CDR3 protein. The sample shows roughly 660,000 distinct CDR3 sequences, around 16% of them seen only once. The CDR3 is 16 residues long. With 4 bases clipped from V and 0 bases from J, the junction kept 6 bases outside the gene matches. CDR1 LGHNA and CDR2 YSLEER come from the germline V gene.

This rearrangement joins TRBV4-3 to TRBJ1-5, with TRBD1 matching over 7 bases. This receptor was taken from a man aged 50 to 60 with Graves' hyperthyroidism. Source material: blood. CDR3 in amino acids: CASSPEGAGSNQPQHF. For the CDR3, the DNA is TGCGCCAGCAGCCCGGAGGGGGCTGGTAGCAATCAGCCCCAGCATTTT.